This T cell receptor beta chain was identified during a study of T cells in Graves' hyperthyroidism and ophthalmopathy (dated by TCRdb to the late 2010s). In terms of the full investigation: Peripheral blood was sampled at the time of initial diagnosis, prior to any treatment. TCR V-J signatures able to tell the groups apart were searched for in a discovery cohort of 100 patients, of whom more than 40 had Graves' ophthalmopathy and roughly 57 had stable Graves' hyperthyroidism. An independent validation cohort of 18 to 20 hyperthyroidism patients and over 15 patients who later progressed to ophthalmopathy tested prospective prediction of ophthalmopathy. The 100 discovery patients were divided at random into training and test sets in a 7:3 ratio. The study also compared thyroid tissue and blood T-cell repertoires from a handful of Graves' hyperthyroidism patients. After sampling, hyperthyroidism patients received methimazole starting at 30 mg daily, and ophthalmopathy patients received high-dose intravenous methylprednisolone. TCR Vbeta CDR3 sequencing of 130 to 150 peripheral blood samples (roughly 41 ophthalmopathy, under 80 hyperthyroidism and some 17 progressor patients) is reported in the paper. On the study overall, not on this receptor specifically: In validation, the model predicted progression to ophthalmopathy a median of about 6 months before onset, with 70% to 71% sensitivity and nearly 75% specificity. A 13 V-J signature model separated ophthalmopathy from stable hyperthyroidism, with around 90% sensitivity and about 81% specificity in cross-validation and 80%/75% in testing. Most expanded thyroid clonotypes (frequency above 0.001) were also detected in blood, a finding suggesting that blood repertoires may reflect thyroid immune responses. No statistical method was used to set the sample size in advance, and investigators knew the group allocation.

On this clonotype: What antigen it recognizes has not been identified. No qualities accompany the bases; no much larger clone lies one base away.

The junction shows trimming of 6 bases on V and 2 bases on J, plus 11 bases between the germline ends. Measured from the cysteine to the phenylalanine, the CDR3 is 14 residues long. The entry retains the CDR3 DNA only, 42 bases that are in frame from base 1. Stable Graves' hyperthyroidism was defined as no progression to ophthalmopathy during 18 months of follow-up. Hyperthyroidism patients were aged 18 to 65 years and newly diagnosed, with disease duration of less than 2 months. The study excluded patients with uncontrolled infections, other autoimmune diseases, pregnancy or lactation. Diagnoses relied on clinical symptoms, serum thyroxine and TRAb, thyroid ultrasound and orbital computed tomography. Ficoll-Paque density gradient centrifugation was used to isolate PBMCs from around 10 ml of fresh peripheral blood. Total RNA was extracted using Trizol reagent, and RNA quality was assessed on an Agilent 2100 Bioanalyzer.

Amplification of TCR beta CDR3 regions was carried out from RNA transcripts. A first-round RT-PCR of the TCR CDR3 used the HTBI primer set with the Qiagen OneStep RT-PCR kit. The libraries were constructed in a second round of multiplex PCR and then size-selected and purified. The libraries were sequenced on an Illumina HiSeq2000 using paired-end 100 bp reads. Turning to the authors' computational methods: SOAPnuke was used to process the raw data, with reads discarded if the reads contained adapters or uncalled bases, had a mean Phred below 15, or lacked an exact constant-primer or identifier match. High-quality paired reads were merged using COPE v1.2.5, and each unique nucleotide sequence was defined as a clonotype. MiTCR v1.1 was used to align the clonotypes against IMGT TRBV, TRBD and TRBJ reference segments. The analysis was restricted to V-J combinations with a frequency above 0.0001, which together covered 99% to 99.2% of the repertoires. A TCS score was defined as the ratio of F50 (clonal expansion) to E x V (chaos), with BLOSUM62-based TCRdist applied between CDR3 peptides within each V-J. Welch's t-statistics and random forest reduced roughly 540 V-J features to 10 to 15, which were used in a naive Bayes classifier (R e1071). The public reads were run again by TCRdb, first through fastp at Q25 and then through MiXCR, and only productive beta chains were kept. Merged by CDR3 protein, the rows form single entries marked with the most common genes and DNA. The V and J calls shown here were made by TCRdb, not taken from the authors' results. This sample is represented by roughly 750,000 distinct CDR3 sequences; approximately 16% of them were singletons. The ten largest clones represent around 8% of the sample.

The receptor was derived from a young man with Graves' hyperthyroidism. Recombination joined TRBV12-3 or TRBV12-4 with TRBJ1-5; the D gene is perhaps TRBD1, on 6 matching bases. The sequenced sample consisted of blood. CDR3 reads: CASSNSGGNQPQHF. The bases are TGTGCCAGCAGCAACTCAGGGGGCAATCAGCCCCAGCATTTT.